One sample yielded the 16 T cell receptor beta chains listed below, sequenced in a study of beta chain features in type 1 diabetes. The study reverse transcribed the entire isolated RNA, so it sequenced expressed TCRB transcripts. This table comes from immunoSEQ multiplex PCR, and its TCRdb copy is limited to in-frame clones, with some not included. The table has 350,000 or so clones, about 20% seen once; the top ten hold 0.044%. What was sequenced was naive CD4+ T cells from blood. The origin of the receptors is a woman younger than 30 in good health.

The DNA for the CDR3 is TGCGCCAGCAGCCAGCGGACAGGGGCGGGGTATGGCTACACCTTC. Translated, it gives CASSQRTGAGYGYTF. The V and J genes are TRBV4-1 and TRBJ1-2; 9 bases match TRBD1. Looked up from germline, CDR1 is MGHRA and CDR2 is YSYEKL. The CDR3 has 15 amino acids. V lost 3 bases, J lost 5 bases, and 7 bases stayed unmatched.

There are a few counts of this clone. The chain employs TRBV4-1 and TRBJ2-7; no definite D call. V dropped 1 base and J dropped 5 bases, with 18 bases sitting between them. CDR3 size: 16 residues. Germline loops: CDR1 MGHRA, CDR2 YSYEKL. CDR3 sequence reads: CASSQGMRSARDEQYF. The CDR3 DNA is TGCGCCAGCAGCCAAGGTATGCGGTCAGCCCGTGACGAGCAGTACTTC.

CDR3 DNA: TGTGCCAGCAGTGAACTGGCTAGCGGGGGGAACAATGAGCAGTTCTTC. Translating gives CASSELASGGNNEQFF. The V call is TRBV2, the J call TRBJ2-1; 11 positions match TRBD2. V shed 2 bases and J 5 bases; nucleotides not matched to a gene: 5. Germline V gene lookup returns CDR1 SNHLY and CDR2 FYNNEI. CDR3 size: 16 residues.

This clone was seen a few times. The chain combines TRBV29-1 with TRBJ2-3; D unclear. The V gene lost 7 bases and the J gene lost 1 base, with 12 bases spanning the gap. Germline CDR1 SQVTM, CDR2 ANQGSEA. The CDR3 totals 13 residues. The CDR3 coding sequence is TGCAGCGCGAACCTCGGAGGCACAGATACGCAGTATTTT. This gives the protein CSANLGGTDTQYF.

The gene calls are TRBV7-2 and TRBJ2-5, with 7 nucleotides matching TRBD2. This CDR3 has 14 amino acids. Germline V gene lookup returns CDR1 SGHTA and CDR2 FQGNSA. V trimming: 5 bases; J trimming: 5 bases; junction bases outside the gene matches: 8. CDR3 in amino acids: CASSPMGGMETQYF. DNA for the CDR3: TGTGCCAGCAGCCCGATGGGAGGGATGGAGACCCAGTACTTC.

The V gene is TRBV18, the J gene TRBJ1-3; possible D gene TRBD1, 6 bases. Trimming pared 1 base from V and 0 bases from J, leaving 10 bases between. The germline gives CDR1 KGHSH, CDR2 LQKENI. The CDR3 is 16 residues long. CDR3 nucleotides: TGTGCCAGCTCACCACTACAGGGCCTCTCTGGAAACACCATATATTTT. Amino acids: CASSPLQGLSGNTIYF.

The sample holds one count of this clone. J is TRBJ1-5 and V is TRBV15; 10 nucleotides agree with TRBD1. The CDR3 consists of 15 residues. J gave up 8 bases and V 5 bases, and 9 bases lay outside the gene matches. Germline V CDR1 and CDR2: LNHNV, YYDKDF (reference sequence). Here the CDR3 reads CATSWDRGTGEPQHF. The CDR3 nucleotides are TGTGCCACCAGCTGGGACAGGGGTACTGGGGAGCCCCAGCATTTT.

The genes are TRBV7-3 and TRBJ2-3; a possible D gene is TRBD1 (6 bases). Trimming took off 5 bases at V and 2 bases at J, with 14 bases between the two ends. Germline values: CDR1 SGHTA, CDR2 FQGTGA. The CDR3 has 15 residues. CDR3 sequence: CASSLTGTPTDTQYF. The DNA for the CDR3 is TGTGCCAGCAGCCTCACGGGGACACCCACAGATACGCAGTATTTT.

The chain has TRBV2 and TRBJ2-1; TRBD1 matches 7 bases. Per the germline V gene, CDR1 is SNHLY and CDR2 is FYNNEI. The CDR3 sequence is 14 residues long. V trimming: 5 bases; J trimming: 7 bases; junction bases outside the gene matches: 8. CDR3 sequence reads: CASSPRGTENEQFF. The CDR3 nucleotides are TGTGCCAGCAGTCCCAGGGGGACGGAGAATGAGCAGTTCTTC.

This chain links TRBV5-1 with TRBJ2-3; D call uncertain. Trimming pared 0 bases from V and 1 base from J, leaving 9 bases between. CDR1 SGHRS and CDR2 YFSETQ come from the germline V gene. The CDR3 is made up of 15 amino acids. The CDR3 bases are TGCGCCAGCAGCTTGGCCCTCCCAGGCACAGATACGCAGTATTTT. This translates into CASSLALPGTDTQYF.

This clone was seen only a few times. This rearrangement joins TRBV7-9 to TRBJ2-3; D perhaps matches TRBD2 (5 bases). Germline V gives CDR1 SEHNR, CDR2 FQNEAQ (reference sequence). This CDR3 has 16 residues. The ends were cut back, 5 bases at V and 1 base at J, with 16 bases in the middle. The CDR3 DNA is TGTGCCAGCAGCCCCTACGGCGGAGGAGGCACAGATACGCAGTATTTT. Translation: CASSPYGGGGTDTQYF.

This clone was found a few times. The V and J genes are TRBV4-1 and TRBJ2-3, with 7 bases identical to TRBD1. Germline CDR1 is MGHRA and CDR2 is YSYEKL. The CDR3 is made up of 16 amino acids. V shed 3 bases, J shed 0 bases, and the junction held 6 bases outside the gene matches. The DNA for the CDR3 is TGCGCCAGCAGCCAGCAAGAGACAGGGAGCACAGATACGCAGTATTTT. Its protein is CASSQQETGSTDTQYF.

J is TRBJ2-2 and V is TRBV9; no clear D. The V and J ends lost 1 base and 4 bases respectively, with 5 bases between them. The CDR3 sequence is 13 residues long. Germline V gene data show CDR1 as SGDLS and CDR2 as YYNGEE. CDR3 in DNA: TGTGCCAGCAGCGTAATCAGCACCGGGGAGCTGTTTTTT. Encoded protein: CASSVISTGELFF.

The chain links TRBV7-2 to TRBJ1-2, with TRBD1 identical over 9 bases. Germline CDR1 is SGHTA and CDR2 is FQGNSA. Trimming removed 6 bases from V and 8 bases from J; junction bases left unmatched: 7. This CDR3 has 13 residues. The CDR3 coding sequence is TGTGCCAGCAGGGAGACAGGGGGAATCGGCTACACCTTC. The encoded protein is CASRETGGIGYTF.

The J gene is TRBJ2-2, the V gene TRBV5-1, with D maybe TRBD1 (5 bases). Trimming shortened V by 3 bases and J by 0 bases, and 12 bases separated the two germline ends. Germline V CDR1 and CDR2: SGHRS, YFSETQ. This CDR3 spans 16 amino acids. Here the CDR3 DNA reads TGCGCCAGCAGCTCTAGGGGCATTTCGAACACCGGGGAGCTGTTTTTT. This codes for CASSSRGISNTGELFF.

V and J are TRBV5-1 and TRBJ2-5; 7 bases align to TRBD1. Germline lookup yields CDR1 SGHRS and CDR2 YFSETQ. V lost 7 bases and J lost 1; bases outside the gene matches: 7. CDR3 length: 14 amino acids. CDR3 nucleotides: TGCGCCAGCTCCCGAGGGGACAGCCAAGAGACCCAGTACTTC. Translation: CASSRGDSQETQYF.